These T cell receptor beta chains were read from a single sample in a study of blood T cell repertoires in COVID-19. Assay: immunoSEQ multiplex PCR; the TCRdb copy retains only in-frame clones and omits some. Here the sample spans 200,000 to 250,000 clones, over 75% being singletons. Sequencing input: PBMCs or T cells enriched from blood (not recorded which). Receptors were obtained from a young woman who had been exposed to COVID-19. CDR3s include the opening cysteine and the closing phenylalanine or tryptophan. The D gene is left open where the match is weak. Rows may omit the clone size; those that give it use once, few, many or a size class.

cdr3_nt: TGCGCCAGCAGCTTGGGGGACAGTGGGAATGAAAAACTGTTTTTT
cdr3_aa: CASSLGDSGNEKLFF
v_call: TRBV5-1
d_call: TRBD1
clone_size: NA
j_call: TRBJ1-4

cdr3_nt: TGTGCCAGCAGACCAGACACCAGAGAAGGCTACACCTTC
cdr3_aa: CASRPDTREGYTF
v_call: TRBV5-4
d_call: NA
clone_size: NA
j_call: TRBJ1-2

cdr3_nt: TGTGCCAGCAGCTTAGGCAGGGTGGAGACCCAGTACTTC
cdr3_aa: CASSLGRVETQYF
v_call: TRBV11-1
d_call: NA
clone_size: NA
j_call: TRBJ2-5

cdr3_nt: TGTGCCAGCAGCTTGGCACAGCCTAACTATGGCTACACCTTC
cdr3_aa: CASSLAQPNYGYTF
v_call: TRBV5-4
d_call: NA
clone_size: NA
j_call: TRBJ1-2

cdr3_nt: TGCGCCAGCAGCTTTAGCGCCGCGAACACCGGGGAGCTGTTTTTT
cdr3_aa: CASSFSAANTGELFF
v_call: TRBV5-1
d_call: NA
clone_size: NA
j_call: TRBJ2-2

cdr3_nt: TGTGCCAGCAGCTTGGAACAGCTGAACACTGAAGCTTTCTTT
cdr3_aa: CASSLEQLNTEAFF
v_call: TRBV5-5
d_call: NA
clone_size: NA
j_call: TRBJ1-1

cdr3_nt: TGTGCCAGCAGTTTTGGCGGGAGATCTTACGAGCAGTACTTC
cdr3_aa: CASSFGGRSYEQYF
v_call: TRBV5-6
d_call: TRBD2
clone_size: NA
j_call: TRBJ2-7

cdr3_nt: TGTGCCAGCAGCCAAAACACCATCCTGGGGGAGCTGTTTTTT
cdr3_aa: CASSQNTILGELFF
v_call: TRBV14
d_call: NA
clone_size: NA
j_call: TRBJ2-2

cdr3_nt: TGTGCCAGTAGCTCGGTTGGAGCTCTCAACACCGGGGAGCTGTTTTTT
cdr3_aa: CASSSVGALNTGELFF
v_call: TRBV19
d_call: NA
clone_size: once
j_call: TRBJ2-2

cdr3_nt: TGTGCCAGCAGCAGCCGGGACAGCTGGGGTGGAAACACCATATATTTT
cdr3_aa: CASSSRDSWGGNTIYF
v_call: TRBV11-2
d_call: TRBD1
clone_size: NA
j_call: TRBJ1-3

cdr3_nt: TGTGCCACGCACAGGGGGCGCGATCAGCCCCAGCATTTT
cdr3_aa: CATHRGRDQPQHF
v_call: TRBV6-5
d_call: TRBD1
clone_size: once
j_call: TRBJ1-5

cdr3_nt: TGTGCCAGCTCACCTCAGGGATTAACCGGGGAGCTGTTTTTT
cdr3_aa: CASSPQGLTGELFF
v_call: TRBV18
d_call: NA
clone_size: NA
j_call: TRBJ2-2

cdr3_nt: TGTGCCAGCACTCTCCTCCCGGGACTTGGGACGAGCAGGGAGCTGTTTTTT
cdr3_aa: CASTLLPGLGTSRELFF
v_call: TRBV28
d_call: NA
clone_size: NA
j_call: TRBJ2-2

cdr3_nt: TGTGCCAGCTCACCACCGGACAGGCCGACGGCGCAGTTCTTC
cdr3_aa: CASSPPDRPTAQFF
v_call: TRBV18
d_call: TRBD1
clone_size: NA
j_call: TRBJ2-1

cdr3_nt: TGTGCTAGTGGTTTGGAAGCTATCTACACCGGGGAGCTGTTTTTT
cdr3_aa: CASGLEAIYTGELFF
v_call: TRBV12-5
d_call: NA
clone_size: NA
j_call: TRBJ2-2

cdr3_nt: TGTGCCAGCAGTTATGGCGGAGGCTATGGCTACACCTTC
cdr3_aa: CASSYGGGYGYTF
v_call: TRBV6-5
d_call: NA
clone_size: NA
j_call: TRBJ1-2

cdr3_nt: TGCGCCAGCAGCCCCGGACGGGGTTCCCGGGAAAAACTGTTTTTT
cdr3_aa: CASSPGRGSREKLFF
v_call: TRBV5-1
d_call: NA
clone_size: NA
j_call: TRBJ1-4

cdr3_nt: TGTGCCAGCAGTCCCGAGGAGAGTTACAATGAGCAGTTCTTC
cdr3_aa: CASSPEESYNEQFF
v_call: TRBV6-4
d_call: NA
clone_size: NA
j_call: TRBJ2-1

cdr3_nt: TGCGCCAGCAGCCCTGGACAGTTTGAATCCTACGAGCAGTACTTC
cdr3_aa: CASSPGQFESYEQYF
v_call: TRBV5-1
d_call: NA
clone_size: NA
j_call: TRBJ2-7

cdr3_nt: TGTGCCTGGACCGGGACTCCTTTGAAAGGCTACACCTTC
cdr3_aa: CAWTGTPLKGYTF
v_call: TRBV30
d_call: NA
clone_size: NA
j_call: TRBJ1-2

cdr3_nt: TGTGCCAGCAGCTTAGGACCCTCTGCGGAGATCGAGCAGTACTTC
cdr3_aa: CASSLGPSAEIEQYF
v_call: TRBV7-9
d_call: NA
clone_size: few
j_call: TRBJ2-7

cdr3_nt: TGTGCCAGCAGCTTGGTACTGGCAGGGCCGAACACTGAAGCTTTCTTT
cdr3_aa: CASSLVLAGPNTEAFF
v_call: TRBV5-6
d_call: NA
clone_size: NA
j_call: TRBJ1-1

cdr3_nt: TGCGCCAGCAGCCAAGATTCTAGTTCCTACAATGAGCAGTTCTTC
cdr3_aa: CASSQDSSSYNEQFF
v_call: TRBV4-1
d_call: NA
clone_size: NA
j_call: TRBJ2-1

cdr3_nt: TGTGCCACCAGTGACGATACTAGCGGGGGATACAATGAGCAGTTCTTC
cdr3_aa: CATSDDTSGGYNEQFF
v_call: TRBV24-1
d_call: TRBD2
clone_size: NA
j_call: TRBJ2-1

cdr3_nt: TGTGCCAGTGGTACTTGGGGGGAGTTCTTC
cdr3_aa: CASGTWGEFF
v_call: TRBV19
d_call: NA
clone_size: NA
j_call: TRBJ2-1

cdr3_nt: TGTGCCAGCAGTTTAATCGGGGACAGGGGGCTTAACACTGAAGCTTTCTTT
cdr3_aa: CASSLIGDRGLNTEAFF
v_call: TRBV28
d_call: TRBD1
clone_size: few
j_call: TRBJ1-1

cdr3_nt: TGCAGCGTTGAACCCTCGGACAGGCAATTAGGAGGCTACACCTTC
cdr3_aa: CSVEPSDRQLGGYTF
v_call: TRBV29-1
d_call: TRBD1
clone_size: NA
j_call: TRBJ1-2

cdr3_nt: TGCGCCAGCAGCCAAGTATCTTTCGGGACACCCTACTACGAGCAGTACTTC
cdr3_aa: CASSQVSFGTPYYEQYF
v_call: TRBV4-1
d_call: NA
clone_size: NA
j_call: TRBJ2-7

cdr3_nt: TGTGCCAGCCTCGAAGGCAGGGACGGGGAGCTGTTTTTT
cdr3_aa: CASLEGRDGELFF
v_call: TRBV2
d_call: NA
clone_size: NA
j_call: TRBJ2-2

cdr3_nt: TGTGCCAGTGGGGGGTCAGGGGGCGTAGAGACCCAGTACTTC
cdr3_aa: CASGGSGGVETQYF
v_call: TRBV2
d_call: TRBD1
clone_size: NA
j_call: TRBJ2-5

cdr3_nt: TGTGCTAGTGGCCAAACGGGCACTGAAGCTTTCTTT
cdr3_aa: CASGQTGTEAFF
v_call: TRBV12-5
d_call: NA
clone_size: NA
j_call: TRBJ1-1

cdr3_nt: TGTGCCAGCAGCTTAGGCGGGGAGCCCTACGAGCAGTACTTC
cdr3_aa: CASSLGGEPYEQYF
v_call: TRBV13
d_call: NA
clone_size: NA
j_call: TRBJ2-7

cdr3_nt: TGTGCCAGTAGTATCCGGCTAGCGGGAGTCTACGAGCAGTACTTC
cdr3_aa: CASSIRLAGVYEQYF
v_call: TRBV19
d_call: TRBD2
clone_size: NA
j_call: TRBJ2-7

cdr3_nt: TGTGCCAGCAGCCGCGAGGCAGGGGATAGAAACACCATATATTTT
cdr3_aa: CASSREAGDRNTIYF
v_call: TRBV9
d_call: NA
clone_size: NA
j_call: TRBJ1-3

cdr3_nt: TGTGCCAGCAGCGTAGATGTTGGTATCGGGAGGAGGCCGTACGAGCAGTACTTC
cdr3_aa: CASSVDVGIGRRPYEQYF
v_call: TRBV9
d_call: TRBD2
clone_size: NA
j_call: TRBJ2-7

cdr3_nt: TGCGCCAGCAGCTTGGCCTGGACAGGGGTAGCGAACACTGAAGCTTTCTTT
cdr3_aa: CASSLAWTGVANTEAFF
v_call: TRBV5-1
d_call: TRBD1
clone_size: few
j_call: TRBJ1-1

cdr3_nt: TGTGCCTGGAGCGCCATAGGGACAGTTAGCAATCAGCCCCAGCATTTT
cdr3_aa: CAWSAIGTVSNQPQHF
v_call: TRBV30
d_call: TRBD1
clone_size: NA
j_call: TRBJ1-5

cdr3_nt: TGTGCCAGCAGTGAACCGGGACAGGGACCTCATGGCTACACCTTC
cdr3_aa: CASSEPGQGPHGYTF
v_call: TRBV6-1
d_call: TRBD1
clone_size: NA
j_call: TRBJ1-2

cdr3_nt: TGTGCCTGGAGTTGGCAGGGGGTGGGAAGCATATACAATGAGCAGTTCTTC
cdr3_aa: CAWSWQGVGSIYNEQFF
v_call: TRBV30
d_call: TRBD1
clone_size: NA
j_call: TRBJ2-1

cdr3_nt: TGCGCCAGCAGCTTGGGACAGGGGTCCTACGAGCAGTACTTC
cdr3_aa: CASSLGQGSYEQYF
v_call: TRBV5-1
d_call: TRBD1
clone_size: NA
j_call: TRBJ2-7

cdr3_nt: TGTGCCAGCAGCCCTTTCAGGACAGGGAGAGGGACCTACGAGCAGTACTTC
cdr3_aa: CASSPFRTGRGTYEQYF
v_call: TRBV11-2
d_call: TRBD1
clone_size: NA
j_call: TRBJ2-7

cdr3_nt: TGTGCCAGCAGCCGGTTCTACCCGGACAGGGCAGGAGATACGCAGTATTTT
cdr3_aa: CASSRFYPDRAGDTQYF
v_call: TRBV14
d_call: TRBD1
clone_size: NA
j_call: TRBJ2-3

cdr3_nt: TGTGCCTGGAGTAACAGGGGGGATCAGCCCCAGCATTTT
cdr3_aa: CAWSNRGDQPQHF
v_call: TRBV30
d_call: TRBD1
clone_size: few
j_call: TRBJ1-5

cdr3_nt: TGTGCCAGCAGTTTTGCAGGGGGTGGTGAAAAACTGTTTTTT
cdr3_aa: CASSFAGGGEKLFF
v_call: TRBV27
d_call: TRBD1
clone_size: NA
j_call: TRBJ1-4